The clone carrying this T cell receptor beta chain was seen at least ten times. Its antigen remains unknown. Time point here: longitudinal time-point 3. The controls, all healthy individuals, were blood bank volunteers in Maryland, USA. The sample comes from a study of neurological immune-mediated disorders. Findings and caveats of the study: Private repertoires in all groups were suggested by the absence of shared CDR3 amino acid sequences among expanded clones across subjects. Multiple sclerosis patients had less TCR clonal expansion than even healthy controls, unlike HTLV-1-associated myelopathy.

The authors produced cDNA by 5'RACE using 10-nucleotide random UMIs. TCRdb recomputed calls from the 5' RACE reads with MiXCR, one row per CDR3 protein. This table has tens of thousands of distinct CDR3 sequences, around an eighth appearing once. V was clipped by 1 base and J by 1 base, with 6 bases between them. From germline, CDR1 is SGHTA and CDR2 FQGNSA. The CDR3 is 14 amino acids. This chain uses TRBV7-2 with TRBJ2-3; the D is unclear. The sequenced sample was PBMCs. This receptor was identified in a man aged 25-45 years in good health. CDR3 amino acids: CASSLDAGTDTQYF. CDR3 nucleotides: TGTGCCAGCAGCTTAGACGCGGGCACAGATACGCAGTATTTT.